This TCR beta chain was identified during a study of Graves' ophthalmopathy and Graves' hyperthyroidism. Study-level background: At initial diagnosis, peripheral blood was obtained, and this preceded any treatment.

Germline V gives CDR1 MNHNS, CDR2 SASEGT. The CDR3 is 14 amino acids. V was clipped by 6 bases and J by 2 bases, with 14 bases between them. This clonotype was seen many times. Excluded were patients with other autoimmune diseases, uncontrolled infections, pregnancy or lactation. The source of the PBMCs was over 8.5 ml of fresh peripheral blood. Amplification from RNA transcripts yielded the TCR beta CDR3 regions. First-round RT-PCR relied on HTBI primers, and a second-round multiplex PCR came next. Each CDR3 protein gets one entry after TCRdb re-called the multiplex PCR reads with MiXCR. The sample contains about 620,000 distinct CDR3 sequences, approximately 21% of which appear only once.

The chain couples TRBV6-1 to TRBJ2-7; tentative D call: TRBD2 (6 bases). This TCR came from a woman between 18 and 30 years old with stable Graves' hyperthyroidism. Some clones in this sample may be carry-over from other donors' samples. The sample consisted of peripheral blood. The CDR3 spells CASRGLADPYEQYF. CDR3 sequence (DNA): TGTGCCAGCAGGGGGTTAGCGGACCCCTACGAGCAGTACTTC.